This entry lists 3 T cell receptor beta chains sequenced from one sample in a study of response to subunit inactivated influenza vaccine. TCRdb processed the RT-PCR reads anew with MiXCR; each CDR3 protein has one entry. The sample has more than 500,000 distinct CDR3 sequences, roughly 10% seen once. These records were also assigned to another study, of T cells expressing NK-cell markers. This second report adds: As the method of synthesis, 5'RACE template switching with UMIs yielded TCR beta cDNA.

The input for sequencing was PBMCs from blood, taken on the day of vaccination. The receptors come from a middle-aged man who received an inactivated influenza vaccine.

This clonotype has ten or more counts. This rearrangement joins TRBV27 to TRBJ2-2; 11 bases line up with TRBD2. The CDR3 consists of 18 residues. J was trimmed by 4 bases and V by 0 bases; bases with no gene match: 7. Germline V gene sequence: CDR1 MNHEY, CDR2 SMNVEV (reference sequence). For the CDR3, the DNA is TGTGCCAGCAGTTTATCGGCTAGCGGGAGGAGTCGCACCGGGGAGCTGTTTTTT. Translation gives CASSLSASGRSRTGELFF.

This clonotype occurred a few times. The genes are TRBV4-1 and TRBJ2-1; 8 nucleotides align to TRBD2. Germline assignment: CDR1 MGHRA and CDR2 YSYEKL. After removal of 1 base from V and 7 bases from J, the junction contained 9 bases not matched to a gene. The CDR3 sequence is 16 residues long. This chain's CDR3 is CASSQAPGLGMNEQFF. For the CDR3, the DNA is TGCGCCAGCAGCCAAGCTCCGGGACTAGGGATGAATGAGCAGTTCTTC.

The chain combines TRBV2 with TRBJ2-1, with TRBD2 matching over 11 bases. The CDR3 runs to 15 residues. Germline loops: CDR1 SNHLY, CDR2 FYNNEI. The V gene end was trimmed by 5 bases and the J gene end by 6 bases; junction bases not matched to a gene: 6. The CDR3 nucleotides are TGTGCCAGCAGTTGGACTAGCGGGCTGGTCAATGAGCAGTTCTTC. This gives the protein CASSWTSGLVNEQFF.